This T cell receptor beta chain was observed in a study of regulatory T cells in long-lasting Graves disease. General study findings and limits: There was favoring of TRBV28, TRBJ1-2 and TRBJ2-5 in persistent disease.

Investigators prepared the TCR beta libraries by applying iRepertoire HTBI primers and Arm-PCR of CDR3 regions. TCRdb reanalysed the multiplex PCR reads using MiXCR and keeps one entry per CDR3 protein. The sample shows around 400,000 distinct CDR3 sequences, 15% to 17% of them seen only once. This clonotype was detected a few times. Its matching antigen is unknown. V was cut by 10 bases and J by 2 bases, with 12 bases left in between. This CDR3 region has 14 residues. Germline V CDR1 and CDR2: SGHTA, FQGNSA. Time point defined: newly diagnosed GD, antithyroid drugs for less than 3 months. PBMC-extracted RNA yielded the TCR library. Collection of peripheral blood (approximately 9 milliliters) was done using EDTA tubes.

Sequencing was performed on peripheral blood mononuclear cells (PBMCs), taken at new diagnosis, from a patient treated with antithyroid drugs. The chain joins TRBV7-2 to TRBJ2-6; D is possibly TRBD2 (6 bases). This receptor was taken from a female donor with Graves disease. The CDR3 coding sequence is TGTGCCACCACGGGGGATGCTGGGGCCAACGTCCTGACTTTC. Residues: CATTGDAGANVLTF.